One and the same sample provided the 20 T cell receptor beta chains below, sequenced in a study of T-cell memory formation after mild COVID-19. TCRdb fed the 5' RACE reads into MiXCR, producing one record per CDR3 protein. Altogether 300,000 to 350,000 distinct CDR3 sequences are present, under 15% being singletons, with the ten largest covering roughly 23%. The sample taken for sequencing was PBMCs or a T cell subset sorted from them (not recorded which). The source is a man between 18 and 35 years old who had mild COVID-19 (a few samples of this study predate the infection). Cell type and time point are not known.

This clonotype has just a few counts. The chain couples TRBV5-5 to TRBJ1-2; D is uncertain. The V and J ends lost 3 bases and 6 bases respectively, with 18 bases between them. This CDR3 has 15 amino acids. The germline CDR1 and CDR2 sequences are SGHKS and YYEKEE (reference sequence). CDR3 protein: CASSSYPRGPHGYTF. CDR3 coding DNA: TGTGCCAGCAGCTCCTACCCTAGAGGTCCCCATGGCTACACCTTC.

The J gene is TRBJ2-5, the V gene TRBV6-1; D is perhaps TRBD1 (5 bases). CDR3 length: 15 residues. Trimming cost V 2 bases and J 6 bases, with 16 bases left between them. Germline loops: CDR1 MNHNS, CDR2 SASEGT. CDR3 sequence reads: CASSETFGRVQTQYF. CDR3 nucleotides: TGTGCCAGCAGTGAAACGTTTGGCAGGGTGCAGACCCAGTACTTC.

There are many counts of this clonotype. V and J are TRBV11-2 and TRBJ2-3; no reliable D call. The CDR3 covers 16 residues. V was clipped by 6 bases and J by 0 bases, with 16 bases between them. Germline assignment: CDR1 SGHAT and CDR2 FQNNGV. CDR3 protein: CASRYTGRTSTDTQYF. The CDR3, as DNA: TGTGCCAGCAGGTATACGGGCAGGACCAGCACAGATACGCAGTATTTT.

This clonotype was observed a few times. The chain is built from TRBV12-3 or TRBV12-4 and TRBJ1-1; tentatively, D is TRBD1 (5 bases). CDR3 length: 14 residues. With 2 bases removed from V and 11 bases from J, the gap between germline ends came to 18 bases. DNA of the CDR3: TGTGCCAGCAGTTTATCCTTCGCGGGGACTCCGGCTTTCTTT. Protein sequence: CASSLSFAGTPAFF.

This sequence joins TRBV29-1 and TRBJ1-5; 8 nucleotides align to TRBD1. Germline CDR1 reads SQVTM; CDR2 reads ANQGSEA. This CDR3 is built from 15 residues. The ends lost 5 bases at V and 6 bases at J; junction bases unmatched: 12. The CDR3 protein is CSVPSGGLIRQPQHF. The CDR3 coding sequence is TGCAGCGTTCCCTCAGGGGGCTTGATTCGTCAGCCCCAGCATTTT.

This clonotype was detected only a few times. This CDR3 reads CASSLRDDSYEQYF. The CDR3 region has the DNA TGTGCCAGCAGCCTAAGGGACGACTCCTACGAGCAGTACTTC. The chain couples TRBV11-3 to TRBJ2-7; D may correspond to TRBD1 or TRBD2 (5 bases each). V was shortened by 5 bases and J by 0 bases, with 11 bases between the two germline ends. Germline assignment: CDR1 SGHNT and CDR2 YENEEA. This CDR3 has 14 residues.

The CDR3 DNA follows: TGTGCCAGCAGCCCCATGACAGGGCCCTATGGCTACACCTTC. It translates to CASSPMTGPYGYTF. The genes are TRBV3-1 and TRBJ1-2; 7 positions match TRBD1. This CDR3 has 14 amino acids. V trimming: 4 bases; J trimming: 4 bases; junction bases outside the gene matches: 6. Per the germline V gene, CDR1 is LGHDT and CDR2 is YNNKEL (reference sequence).

The table lists this clonotype with many counts. The rearrangement uses TRBV11-1 and TRBJ1-2; D remains unclear. The length of the CDR3 is 12 residues. Trimming left V 4 bases short and J 5 bases short, with 8 bases between. Germline values: CDR1 SGHAT, CDR2 FQDESV (reference sequence). CDR3 nucleotides: TGTGCCAGCAGCTCCTACGAATATGGCTACACCTTC. This codes for CASSSYEYGYTF.

This rearrangement joins TRBV11-2 to TRBJ2-7; 7 bases map to TRBD1. The J segment lost 3 bases and the V segment lost 7 bases, leaving 9 bases of the junction unmatched. Germline assignment: CDR1 SGHAT and CDR2 FQNNGV. CDR3 length equals 14 residues. The CDR3 DNA reads TGTGCCAGCACCGAATCGACAGGGAGCTACGAGCAGTACTTC. It codes for CASTESTGSYEQYF.

V usage is TRBV5-1 and J usage is TRBJ1-6, with D unclear. This CDR3 is built from 13 residues. Trimming removed 0 bases from V and 5 bases from J, with 3 bases in between. Germline CDR1 and CDR2: SGHRS and YFSETQ. This CDR3 reads CASSLENNSPLHF. CDR3 bases: TGCGCCAGCAGCTTGGAGAATAATTCACCCCTCCACTTT.

This clonotype was detected only a few times. The rearrangement uses TRBV24-1 and TRBJ2-7, with 8 nucleotides matching TRBD1. Germline lookup yields CDR1 KGHDR and CDR2 SFDVKD. This CDR3 region has 16 residues. V shed 3 bases and J 5 bases; nucleotides not matched to a gene: 11. CDR3 residues: CATSDLPDRVRNEQYV. The DNA of the CDR3 is TGTGCCACCAGTGATCTCCCGGACAGGGTACGAAACGAGCAGTACGTC.

A word on this clonotype: Lacking the conserved final phenylalanine or tryptophan, this CDR3 likely reflects a read error. The chain links TRBV18 to TRBJ1-6; D not certain. The V gene's germline CDR1 is KGHSH and CDR2 LQKENI. This CDR3 region has 13 residues. V gave up 3 bases and J gave up 7 bases, with 7 bases separating them. In DNA, the CDR3 is TGTGCCAGCTCACCGTCGGACAATTCACCCCTCCACTCT. It codes for CASSPSDNSPLHS.

This clonotype turned up a few times. J is TRBJ2-7 and V is TRBV4-3; TRBD1 or TRBD2 may be the D gene (5 bases each). This CDR3 comprises 14 residues. Germline CDR1 reads LGHNA; CDR2 reads YSLEER. V shed 3 bases and J shed 2 bases, with 11 bases lying between them. The chain's CDR3 is CASSQGRGPYEQYF. The CDR3 nucleotides are TGCGCCAGCAGCCAGGGTAGGGGACCCTACGAGCAGTACTTC.

The chain has TRBV4-1 and TRBJ1-6; a weak D match, TRBD1 (6 bases). Trimming shortened V by 0 bases and J by 7 bases, and 13 bases separated the two germline ends. There are 16 residues in the CDR3. Germline CDR1 reads MGHRA; CDR2 reads YSYEKL. CDR3 amino acids: CASSQESAGVNSPLHF. The CDR3 DNA follows: TGCGCCAGCAGCCAAGAATCGGCAGGGGTGAATTCACCCCTCCACTTT.

There are many counts of this clonotype. The chain links TRBV12-3 or TRBV12-4 to TRBJ2-7, with 7 bases aligning to TRBD1. Trimming took 4 bases from V and 1 from J; bases not matched to a gene: 1. CDR3 length: 13 amino acids. The chain's CDR3 is CASSWGQSYEQYF. The CDR3 nucleotides read TGTGCCAGCAGTTGGGGACAGTCCTACGAGCAGTACTTC.

This clonotype has a single count. The chain is built from TRBV7-9 and TRBJ1-5; D ambiguous. Germline lookup yields CDR1 SEHNR and CDR2 FQNEAQ (reference sequence). Trimming cost V 5 bases and J 2 bases, with 13 bases left between them. The CDR3 extends over 15 amino acids. The CDR3 nucleotides are TGTGCCAGCAGCCCCGGGTCCAGTGGCAATCAGCCCCAGCATTTT. Protein product: CASSPGSSGNQPQHF.

The rearrangement links TRBV5-4 to TRBJ2-7, with TRBD1 identical over 7 bases. V lost 3 bases, J lost 4 bases, and 13 bases stayed unmatched. Germline CDR1 is SGHNT and CDR2 is YYREEE (reference sequence). The CDR3 runs 16 residues. For the CDR3, the DNA is TGTGCCAGCAGCTCGGTAAGCAGGACAGGAATATACGAGCAGTACTTC. This translates into CASSSVSRTGIYEQYF.

This sequence joins TRBV6-2 or TRBV6-3 and TRBJ2-1; 7 bases match TRBD1. The V and J ends lost 5 bases and 3 bases, in that order; junction bases with no gene match: 1. This CDR3 spans 13 amino acids. Germline lookup yields CDR1 MNHEY and CDR2 SVGEGT. CDR3 sequence: CASSHRGYNEQFF. The DNA of the CDR3 is TGTGCCAGCAGTCACAGGGGCTACAATGAGCAGTTCTTC.

This rearrangement joins TRBV24-1 to TRBJ2-3; 8 bases are a match to TRBD1. The CDR3 spans 16 residues. V was clipped by 3 bases and J by 4 bases; unmatched bases: 8. CDR1 is KGHDR, CDR2 SFDVKD, per germline. This chain's CDR3 is CATSDTRTGSPDTQYF. The CDR3 region has the DNA TGTGCCACCAGTGATACCCGGACAGGGTCCCCAGATACGCAGTATTTT.

The chain is built from TRBV5-6 and TRBJ1-2, with TRBD1 matching over 8 bases. Germline CDR1 is SGHDT and CDR2 is YYEEEE. This CDR3 comprises 15 residues. V shed 0 bases, J shed 6 bases, and the junction held 7 bases outside the gene matches. CDR3 sequence reads: CASSLGRGRVNGYTF. The CDR3 DNA is TGTGCCAGCAGCTTGGGCAGGGGGCGAGTTAATGGCTACACCTTC.